Below, 20 T cell receptor beta chains from the same sample are listed, as sequenced in a study of cytomegalovirus exposure and HLA in healthy donors. The repertoire was sequenced with immunoSEQ multiplex PCR; TCRdb's copy has only in-frame clones and lacks some. The data contain about 150,000 clones, nearly 90% of them seen just once; the ten biggest clones take up about 8.2%. The sequenced sample was PBMCs. These receptors originate from a woman younger than 35 in good health and CMV-seropositive.

The genes are TRBV2 and TRBJ2-5; 7 bases agree with TRBD2. Germline V gene sequence: CDR1 SNHLY, CDR2 FYNNEI. Trimming removed 7 bases from V and 5 bases from J; junction bases left unmatched: 10. This CDR3 has 14 amino acids. The CDR3 protein is CASTSGVASETQYF. Here the CDR3 DNA reads TGTGCCAGCACCAGCGGGGTCGCCTCTGAGACCCAGTACTTC.

This clone appeared a few times. Here the CDR3 DNA reads TGTGCCAGCAGCCTACAGGGCTTTCAATATGGCTACACCTTC. Its translation: CASSLQGFQYGYTF. J is TRBJ1-2 and V is TRBV7-2; D may be TRBD1 (6 bases). V was trimmed by 5 bases and J by 5 bases, leaving 15 bases between them. The CDR3 extends over 14 amino acids. Germline values: CDR1 SGHTA, CDR2 FQGNSA.

The V and J genes are TRBV30 and TRBJ2-5; TRBD2 agrees at 8 bases. V lost 4 bases to trimming and J lost 5 bases; unmatched junction nucleotides: 12. The CDR3 is made up of 15 amino acids. CDR1 is GTSNPN, CDR2 SVGIG, per germline (reference sequence). The CDR3 coding sequence is TGTGCCTGGACCACGTACGGGGGGGCGCGGGAGACCCAGTACTTC. Translation gives CAWTTYGGARETQYF.

The chain joins TRBV27 to TRBJ1-5; 9 nucleotides agree with TRBD1. V lost 5 bases to trimming and J lost 7 bases; unmatched junction nucleotides: 6. Germline V gene lookup returns CDR1 MNHEY and CDR2 SMNVEV (reference sequence). The CDR3 runs to 14 residues. CDR3 nucleotide sequence: TGTGCCAGCAGTGCACAGGGGGCTTGGCAGCCCCAGCATTTT. It codes for CASSAQGAWQPQHF.

This chain connects TRBV7-9 to TRBJ1-1; 8 bases fit TRBD1. Germline CDR1 and CDR2: SEHNR and FQNEAQ (reference sequence). V lost 5 bases, J lost 1 base, and 6 bases stayed unmatched. CDR3 size: 15 residues. The chain's CDR3 is CASSRRTGWNTEAFF. CDR3 DNA sequence: TGTGCCAGCAGCCGAAGGACAGGGTGGAACACTGAAGCTTTCTTT. The full variable domain, with the rest looked up from reference TRBV7-9 and TRBJ1-1, is DTGVSQNPRHKITKRGQNVTFRCDPISEHNRLYWYRQTLGQGPEFLTYFQNEAQLEKSRLLSDRFSAERPKGSFSTLEIQRTEQGDSAMYLCASSRRTGWNTEAFFGQGTRLTVV.

J is TRBJ2-5 and V is TRBV6-6, with 10 positions matching TRBD2. V trimming: 6 bases; J trimming: 1 base; junction bases outside the gene matches: 2. The CDR3 has 14 residues. Per germline, CDR1 MNHNY and CDR2 SVGAGI (reference sequence). CDR3 protein: CASRRTSGQETQYF. DNA of the CDR3: TGTGCCAGCAGGCGGACTAGCGGCCAAGAGACCCAGTACTTC.

The J gene is TRBJ2-7, the V gene TRBV18, with a weak D call TRBD1 (6 bases). Per the germline V gene, CDR1 is KGHSH and CDR2 is LQKENI. The CDR3 is made up of 15 amino acids. Deletions cut 2 bases from V and 2 bases from J, with 13 bases between. The CDR3 DNA reads TGTGCCAGCTCACCAACCGCTGACAGGACCTACGAGCAGTACTTC. It yields the protein CASSPTADRTYEQYF.

The rearrangement joins TRBV11-3 to TRBJ2-3; 10 nucleotides match TRBD1. The CDR3 totals 13 residues. Per germline, CDR1 SGHNT and CDR2 YENEEA. V lost 6 bases and J lost 4; bases outside the gene matches: 1. In nucleotides, the CDR3 is TGTGCCAGCAGGGGACAGGGGTCAGATACGCAGTATTTT. This encodes CASRGQGSDTQYF.

In DNA, the CDR3 is TGTGCCATCAGTGAGAGGTCAGGGTGGGACTATGGCTACACCTTC. Its translation is CAISERSGWDYGYTF. The rearrangement uses TRBV10-3 and TRBJ1-2; a possible D gene is TRBD1 (5 bases). This CDR3 has 15 residues. Trimming removed 2 bases from V and 3 bases from J, with 13 bases in between. CDR1 is ENHRY and CDR2 is SYGVKD in the germline V gene.

The chain uses TRBV9 and TRBJ2-3; D is possibly TRBD2 (6 bases). There are 15 residues in the CDR3. The V gene's germline CDR1 is SGDLS and CDR2 YYNGEE. Trimming shortened V by 4 bases and J by 2 bases, and 14 bases separated the two germline ends. The CDR3 region has the DNA TGTGCCAGCAGCCTATGGGGGGAGGTCACAGATACGCAGTATTTT. The encoded protein is CASSLWGEVTDTQYF.

The gene calls are TRBV7-9 and TRBJ2-7; TRBD1 aligns across 10 bases. The J segment lost 2 bases and the V segment lost 5 bases, leaving 9 bases of the junction unmatched. The CDR3 spans 16 residues. Germline CDR1 reads SEHNR; CDR2 reads FQNEAQ (reference sequence). CDR3 amino acids: CASSGKGQGIPYEQYF. CDR3 DNA: TGTGCCAGCAGCGGAAAGGGACAGGGGATTCCCTACGAGCAGTACTTC.

The chain links TRBV27 to TRBJ1-2; TRBD1 might be the D (5 bases). In germline, CDR1 is MNHEY, CDR2 SMNVEV (reference sequence). Between the trimmed V and J ends, which lost 1 base and 4 bases, there was a span of 10 bases. This CDR3 comprises 14 residues. In DNA, the CDR3 is TGTGCCAGCAGTTTATTCGGGGGAGGCTATGGCTACACCTTC. Amino acid sequence: CASSLFGGGYGYTF.

The chain joins TRBV18 to TRBJ1-5; the D is unclear. Germline V lookup: CDR1 KGHSH, CDR2 LQKENI. Trimming removed 3 bases at V and 1 base at J, with 4 bases between. The CDR3 length is 13 residues. DNA of the CDR3: TGTGCCAGCTCACCTGTAAGCAATCAGCCCCAGCATTTT. Protein product: CASSPVSNQPQHF.

In DNA, the CDR3 is TGTGCCAGCAGTACAAACACAGGGTCCTACGAGCAGTACTTC. The encoded protein is CASSTNTGSYEQYF. The V call is TRBV6-5, the J call TRBJ2-7, with a tentative D call TRBD1 (6 bases). Germline CDR1 and CDR2: MNHEY and SVGAGI. V lost 5 bases and J lost 1, with 12 bases in between. This CDR3 has 14 residues.

The V and J genes are TRBV12-5 and TRBJ2-1; D not certain. The length of the CDR3 is 13 residues. Germline assignment: CDR1 LGHNT and CDR2 FRNRAP. V was trimmed by 8 bases and J by 7 bases, leaving 15 bases between them. The CDR3 is CASRGSNGNEQFF. In DNA, the CDR3 is TGTGCTAGTCGAGGATCGAACGGGAATGAGCAGTTCTTC.

CDR3 DNA: TGTGCCAGCAGTTCCGGGACTCAAAATTTATATAATTCACCCCTCCACTTT. This translates into CASSSGTQNLYNSPLHF. The chain recombines TRBV2 with TRBJ1-6; TRBD1 might be the D (5 bases). The CDR3 covers 17 residues. Germline loops: CDR1 SNHLY, CDR2 FYNNEI. The germline V and J ends were trimmed by 5 bases and 4 bases, with 18 bases remaining between them.

In regard to this clone: One junction end disagrees with the germline gene, perhaps due to a read error. DNA of the CDR3: TGTGCCAGCAGCCTAGGCCGGACTGAAGCTTTCTTT. This gives the protein CASSLGRTEAFF. The chain has TRBV13 and TRBJ1-1, with D uncertain. The CDR3 runs 12 residues. From germline, CDR1 is PRHDT and CDR2 FYEKMQ (reference sequence).

The rearrangement links TRBV6-5 to TRBJ2-7; 8 bases are shared with TRBD1. CDR1 MNHEY and CDR2 SVGAGI come from the germline V gene. J lost 2 bases, V lost 0 bases, and 6 bases had no gene match. The CDR3 spans 16 residues. CDR3 in DNA: TGTGCCAGCAGTTACTCGTGGGACAGGAGACCCTACGAGCAGTACTTC. Protein: CASSYSWDRRPYEQYF.

The chain couples TRBV28 to TRBJ1-2; 7 positions match TRBD1. V shed 6 bases and J 5 bases; nucleotides not matched to a gene: 12. The CDR3 contains 15 residues. Germline values: CDR1 MDHEN, CDR2 SYDVKM. CDR3 in DNA: TGTGCCAGCAGCCCCCCCGAGACAGGGCGGTATGGCTACACCTTC. Its protein product is CASSPPETGRYGYTF.

The chain is built from TRBV9 and TRBJ1-6; 7 bases agree with TRBD1. Germline values: CDR1 SGDLS, CDR2 YYNGEE. This CDR3 spans 15 amino acids. The trim removed 0 bases at V and 9 bases at J, leaving 6 bases unmatched. In nucleotides, the CDR3 is TGTGCCAGCAGCGTAGACGACAGGGTCGGTTCACCCCTCCACTTT. Its protein product is CASSVDDRVGSPLHF. Complete variable domain (other parts from reference TRBV9 and TRBJ1-6): DSGVTQTPKHLITATGQRVTLRCSPRSGDLSVYWYQQSLDQGLQFLIQYYNGEERAKGNILERFSAQQFPDLHSELNLSSLELGDSALYFCASSVDDRVGSPLHFGNGTRLTVT.